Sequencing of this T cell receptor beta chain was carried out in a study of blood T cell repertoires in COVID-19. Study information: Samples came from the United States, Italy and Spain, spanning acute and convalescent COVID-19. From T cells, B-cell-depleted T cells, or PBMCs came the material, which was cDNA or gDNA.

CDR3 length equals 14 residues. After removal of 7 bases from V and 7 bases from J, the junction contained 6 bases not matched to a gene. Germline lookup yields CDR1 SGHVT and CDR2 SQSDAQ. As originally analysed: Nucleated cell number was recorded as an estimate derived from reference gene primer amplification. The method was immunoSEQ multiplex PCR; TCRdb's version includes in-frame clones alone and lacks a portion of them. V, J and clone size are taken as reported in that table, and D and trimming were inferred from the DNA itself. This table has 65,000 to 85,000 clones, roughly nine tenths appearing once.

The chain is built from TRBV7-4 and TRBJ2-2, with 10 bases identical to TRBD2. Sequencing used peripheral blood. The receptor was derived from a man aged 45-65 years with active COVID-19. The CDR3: CASNELAGFGELFF. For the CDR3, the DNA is TGTGCCAGCAACGAACTAGCGGGGTTCGGGGAGCTGTTTTTT.